The sample holds a few counts of the clone carrying this TCR beta chain. This PCR relied on a set of 60 Vbeta primers and 13 Jbeta primers. Libraries were prepared by immunoSEQ multiplex PCR; TCRdb keeps only in-frame clonotypes and omits some of them. This table has a few hundred thousand clones, 65% to 80% appearing once. The data derive from a study of cytomegalovirus exposure and HLA in healthy donors. Background on the study: Counted in an early data release were roughly 87 million unique TCRs from HLA-typed donors.

The CDR3 sequence is 16 residues long. Germline-derived CDR1 and CDR2 are GTSNPN and SVGIG (reference sequence). V lost 5 bases and J lost 5, with 25 bases in between. J is TRBJ2-7 and V is TRBV30; D perhaps matches TRBD2 (7 bases). This sequence originates from a girl aged 2 to 9 in good health and CMV-seronegative. The sample was PBMCs. CDR3 nucleotide sequence: TGTGCCTGGGGGGGGGCGGCATTGAGGGGGAAGGACGAGCAGTACTTC. This translates into CAWGGAALRGKDEQYF.